These T cell receptor beta chains were read from a single sample in a study of PD-L1 blockade in urothelial cancer. Method: immunoSEQ multiplex PCR; TCRdb's copy keeps in-frame clones and lacks some. The sample yields around 110,000 clones, around 88% seen once. The sequenced sample was PBMCs, obtained around atezolizumab (anti-PD-L1) treatment. The receptors originated from a man in his 60s with urothelial cancer. Both conserved end residues are part of each CDR3.

V gene	J gene	CDR3 protein
TRBV11-3	TRBJ2-1	CASSLESRGINEQFF
TRBV25-1	TRBJ1-5	CASSGYGQGFNQPQHF
TRBV11-3	TRBJ2-1	CASSLSGGAYYNEQFF
TRBV9	TRBJ2-3	CASSSRQGEGTDTQYF
TRBV19	TRBJ2-4	CASSIMGDRRNIQYF
TRBV7-9	TRBJ2-5	CASSKLGREETQYF
TRBV6-6	TRBJ1-5	CASIPGGSGNQPQHF
TRBV5-6	TRBJ1-6	CASSLSPGHYSPLHF
TRBV4-2	TRBJ2-7	CASSLEGSEQYF
TRBV19	TRBJ2-3	CASVSGVDTDTQYF
TRBV4-2	TRBJ1-4	CASSQESGKNEKLFF
TRBV27	TRBJ2-7	CASSFEGSLEQYF
TRBV14	TRBJ2-7	CASSQENSLLYYEQYF
TRBV29-1	TRBJ2-7	CSVDSHREGEQYF
TRBV11-2	TRBJ2-5	CASSATPGGLYETQYF
TRBV28	TRBJ2-1	CASSLLAGGNNEQFF
TRBV6-6	TRBJ2-7	CASSKRGDSDYEQYF
TRBV9	TRBJ2-5	CASSANSAGGAWETQYF
TRBV7-9	TRBJ2-7	CASSSRSGAYEQYF
TRBV19	TRBJ2-5	CASSTLAGGQETQYF
TRBV5-1	TRBJ2-7	CASSLGLAGDYEQYF
TRBV30	TRBJ1-2	CAWSVLGRQGGYTF
TRBV6-1	TRBJ2-7	CATLTPYEQYF
TRBV28	TRBJ1-1	CASSYRGVNTEAFF
TRBV28	TRBJ2-7	CASSLGGTGPYEQYF
TRBV28	TRBJ1-5	CASSWGQGVVQPQHF
TRBV27	TRBJ2-2	CASSLTSGRIGELFF
TRBV7-2	TRBJ1-5	CASSLVGGGKNQPQHF
TRBV5-4	TRBJ2-1	CASSLEARGGSNEQFF
TRBV5-1	TRBJ1-4	CASRSAGTGNEKLFF
TRBV5-5	TRBJ2-3	CASSLSVFDGRQDTQYF
TRBV19	TRBJ2-6	CASSIGDRVGANVLTF
TRBV2	TRBJ2-5	CASSDYWLAGNQETQYF
TRBV4-1	TRBJ1-1	CASSQVLRGTEAFF
TRBV7-9	TRBJ1-2	CASSQGEAGGYTF
TRBV7-2	TRBJ2-2	CASSSTDTGELFF
TRBV6-1	TRBJ2-7	CASSGTGEKFYEQYF
TRBV5-6	TRBJ1-2	CASSLMTENGYTF
TRBV13	TRBJ1-3	CASSLEGDTSSGNTIYF
TRBV27	TRBJ2-5	CASSTGSGETQYF
TRBV6-1	TRBJ1-4	CASRRASVEKLFF
TRBV5-1	TRBJ2-1	CASSLLAGGDEQFF
TRBV6-5	TRBJ2-3	CASSRRDSFTNTQYF
TRBV5-8	TRBJ1-1	CASRYRDRRLEAFF
TRBV11-1	TRBJ2-1	CASSPVGVYNEQFF
TRBV2	TRBJ2-1	CASERLAGNGEQFF
TRBV4-2	TRBJ2-7	CASSQDQGNSYEQYF
TRBV5-6	TRBJ2-1	CASSNNLRTGPYNEQFF
TRBV10-3	TRBJ2-7	CAISGGAGNSYEQYF
TRBV5-1	TRBJ2-2	CASTPPGGRGTGELFF
TRBV2	TRBJ1-5	CASRDQTGVDQPQHF